This TCR beta chain was identified in a study of human T cells and chemical hapten exposure. As for the study in general: Donors were sensitized with 2% DPC on the upper inner arm. How much TCR each sample yielded varied, mostly because pooled library volumes differed slightly.

TCRdb ran MiXCR on the RACE reads and lists one entry per CDR3 protein. The table has roughly 92,000 distinct CDR3 sequences, more than 9.5% seen once. Study conclusions and caveats: No shift was seen in TCRs above 1 in 1000 frequency with DPC sensitization. Since the donors had alopecia, their immune response may not be the same as that of healthy people.

This clonotype was seen at least ten times. Its antigen remains unidentified. Specified time point: patch test 2, 6 weeks after DPC sensitization. Treatment given: therapeutic diphenylcyclopropenone sensitization with weekly scalp DPC. Germline V gives CDR1 SEHNR, CDR2 FQNEAQ (reference sequence). The germline V and J ends were trimmed by 2 bases and 3 bases, with 16 bases remaining between them. This CDR3 has 16 residues. The chain employs TRBV7-9 and TRBJ1-2, with D possibly matching TRBD1 (5 bases). The receptor was derived from a woman aged 40-49 years with alopecia areata. Some clones in this sample may be carry-over from other donors' samples. Material: whole blood, obtained in connection with sensitization to the hapten diphenylcyclopropenone (DPC). The CDR3 DNA follows: TGTGCCAGCAGCTTAAGTGTCCGGGGCCTGGACTATGGCTACACCTTC. This translates into CASSLSVRGLDYGYTF. Full variable domain (rest looked up from reference TRBV7-9 and TRBJ1-2): DTGVSQNPRHKITKRGQNVTFRCDPISEHNRLYWYRQTLGQGPEFLTYFQNEAQLEKSRLLSDRFSAERPKGSFSTLEIQRTEQGDSAMYLCASSLSVRGLDYGYTFGSGTRLTVV.